This T cell receptor beta chain was sequenced for a study of T cell repertoires in cytomegalovirus infection. Overall study: Both CMV infection and a matching HLA type were indicated by public TCR beta signatures.

This clonotype showed up many times. Its antigen is not known. The ends were cut back, 5 bases at V and 4 bases at J, with 13 bases in the middle. This CDR3 is 14 amino acids long. Whole-study findings and limits: Identification of carriers of CMV plus the relevant HLA was achieved through cumulative public TCR beta family frequency. The ex vivo response was dominated by HLA-C-restricted CMV-specific TCR beta clonotypes.

TCRdb re-analysed the reads in MiXCR, keeping a single row per CDR3 protein. Counted here are tens of thousands of distinct CDR3 sequences, about 20% occurring once; the ten biggest clones make up less than 20%. This sequence joins TRBV12-3 or TRBV12-4 and TRBJ2-3, with D possibly TRBD2 on 5 matching bases. The clonotype comes from a human donor in good health (CMV status not recorded). Some clones in this sample may be carry-over from other donors' samples. The sample taken for sequencing was PBMCs, sequenced either directly or after in vitro stimulation (not recorded which). CDR3 sequence: CASSPGLIADTQYF. The CDR3 DNA reads TGTGCCAGCAGTCCGGGATTGATAGCAGATACGCAGTATTTT.